This passage covers 22 T cell receptor beta chains from one sample sequenced in a study of CD8 T cells in ankylosing spondylitis (dated by TCRdb to the late 2010s). The protocol used for the library was 5' RACE. TCRdb records Illumina HiSeq 2500 as the sequencer. The public reads were run again by TCRdb, first through fastp at Q25 and then through MiXCR, and only productive beta chains were kept. CDR3 protein duplicates are merged, each entry listing the most common genes and DNA. Recorded for this sample are hundreds of thousands of distinct CDR3 sequences; roughly 26% of them occurred a single time. About 6.2% of the sample comes from the top ten. The specimen was blood, either unsorted or a sorted T cell fraction (not recorded which). All receptors derive from a male donor with ankylosing spondylitis or in good health (not recorded which).

This clonotype was detected ten times or more. This chain links TRBV5-6 with TRBJ2-1, with unresolved D. V shed 0 bases and J shed 0 bases, with 4 bases lying between them. The CDR3 has 14 residues. CDR1 and CDR2 (germline): SGHDT, YYEEEE. The CDR3 DNA sequence: TGTGCCAGCAGCTTGGCCGACTCCTACAATGAGCAGTTCTTC. It yields the protein CASSLADSYNEQFF.

This clonotype was picked up a small number of times. The chain couples TRBV15 to TRBJ2-2; perhaps TRBD2 as D (6 bases). CDR3 length: 14 residues. CDR1 LNHNV and CDR2 YYDKDF come from the germline V gene (reference sequence). V lost 1 base and J 6 bases, leaving 9 bases between the germline ends. In DNA, the CDR3 is TGTGCCACCAGCAGAGGGGGAGGTCCCGGGGAGCTGTTTTTT. Translation: CATSRGGGPGELFF.

This rearrangement joins TRBV10-3 to TRBJ2-1, with 9 bases identical to TRBD1. Trimming at V came to 2 bases and at J to 10 bases, leaving 9 bases not matched to a gene. This CDR3 has 15 amino acids. In germline, CDR1 is ENHRY, CDR2 SYGVKD. The CDR3 reads CAISEPGQGDREQFF. The CDR3 nucleotides read TGTGCCATCAGTGAGCCGGGACAGGGCGATAGAGAGCAGTTCTTC.

This clonotype was observed a few times. The chain employs TRBV20-1 and TRBJ2-5; maybe TRBD2 (5 bases). The length of the CDR3 is 15 residues. The germline gives CDR1 DFQATT, CDR2 SNEGSKA (reference sequence). V shed 1 base and J shed 2 bases, with 14 bases lying between them. The CDR3 sequence: CSARVGGRLQETQYF. The CDR3 DNA reads TGCAGTGCTAGAGTGGGCGGGCGGCTACAAGAGACCCAGTACTTC.

The chain carries TRBV20-1 and TRBJ2-5, with D tentatively TRBD1 (6 bases). The CDR3 covers 12 residues. Germline-derived CDR1 and CDR2 are DFQATT and SNEGSKA (reference sequence). V lost 5 bases to trimming and J lost 5 bases, with 12 bases between them. CDR3 amino acids: CSAEDRRETQYF. DNA of the CDR3: TGCAGTGCTGAAGACAGGAGGGAGACCCAGTACTTC.

J is TRBJ1-5 and V is TRBV12-3 or TRBV12-4, with 8 bases that match TRBD1. CDR3 length: 14 residues. V lost 6 bases and J lost 11; bases outside the gene matches: 12. DNA of the CDR3: TGTGCCAGCAGCCCGGGACAGGACACGATGTCCCAGCATTTT. It translates to CASSPGQDTMSQHF.

J is TRBJ1-1 and V is TRBV2, with D tentatively TRBD1 (6 bases). The germline CDR1 and CDR2 sequences are SNHLY and FYNNEI. The CDR3 extends over 12 amino acids. Trimming removed 8 bases from V and 4 bases from J, with 11 bases in between. The CDR3 DNA follows: TGTGCCAGCCGGGGGGGGGCCACTGAAGCTTTCTTT. Translating gives CASRGGATEAFF.

This clonotype was observed many times. This sequence joins TRBV3-1 and TRBJ1-1, with 8 bases fitting TRBD1. The CDR3 has 12 amino acids. After removal of 6 bases from V and 3 bases from J, the junction contained 0 bases not matched to a gene. Germline V gene sequence: CDR1 LGHDT, CDR2 YNNKEL (reference sequence). In DNA form, the CDR3 reads TGTGCCAGCAGACAGGGGGACACTGAAGCTTTCTTT. Amino acids: CASRQGDTEAFF.

As for this clonotype: This may arise from a read error, as a much more abundant clone is one base away. The genes are TRBV7-2 and TRBJ2-2; TRBD2 agrees at 9 bases. In germline, CDR1 is SGHTA, CDR2 FQGNSA. The CDR3 has 16 residues. The CDR3 region is CASRVLSGSNTGELVF. The CDR3, as DNA: TGTGCCAGCAGGGTACTTAGCGGGAGTAACACCGGGGAGCTGGTTTTT.

This clonotype was detected once. CDR3 in DNA: TGCAGTGCCATTCCGCCGGCGTCTTCCTACAATGAGCAGTTCTTC. This translates into CSAIPPASSYNEQFF. The J gene is TRBJ2-1, the V gene TRBV20-1; no reliable D call. Trimming removed 6 bases from V and 1 base from J, with 16 bases in between. Germline CDR1 DFQATT, CDR2 SNEGSKA (reference sequence). The CDR3 has 15 amino acids.

This clonotype was recorded a few times. The chain uses TRBV20-1 and TRBJ2-7; D ambiguous. Germline V gives CDR1 DFQATT, CDR2 SNEGSKA (reference sequence). The CDR3 sequence is 13 residues long. V was shortened by 7 bases and J by 1 base, with 14 bases between the two germline ends. CDR3 protein: CSGFSPVSYEQYF. For the CDR3, the DNA is TGCAGTGGGTTTTCTCCCGTTTCCTACGAGCAGTACTTC.

The rearrangement links TRBV12-3 or TRBV12-4 to TRBJ2-5; D gene ambiguous. The V and J ends lost 7 bases and 4 bases respectively, with 10 bases between them. The CDR3 sequence is 12 residues long. The chain's CDR3 is CASKAVGETQYF. The CDR3 nucleotides read TGTGCCAGCAAGGCAGTCGGAGAGACCCAGTACTTC.

The rearrangement links TRBV20-1 to TRBJ2-3; 8 nucleotides match TRBD2. Germline-derived CDR1 and CDR2 are DFQATT and SNEGSKA (reference sequence). The CDR3 is made up of 15 amino acids. V shed 4 bases, J shed 4 bases, and the junction held 10 bases outside the gene matches. The CDR3 bases are TGCAGTGCTACCATCAGCGGGAGTGAGGCAGATACGCAGTATTTT. Its translation is CSATISGSEADTQYF.

Only a few counts were recorded for this clonotype. J is TRBJ2-1 and V is TRBV29-1; no clear D. This CDR3 region has 14 residues. Germline CDR1 SQVTM, CDR2 ANQGSEA. The V end lost 5 bases, the J end lost 3 bases, and 14 bases lay between the germline ends. DNA for the CDR3: TGCAGCGTTAGAGACTCGTTAATCTACAATGAGCAGTTCTTC. Its translation: CSVRDSLIYNEQFF.

This clonotype was observed at least ten times. CDR3 amino acids: CATTVEPGTQYF. CDR3 bases: TGTGCCACCACTGTTGAACCCGGTACGCAGTATTTT. The chain joins TRBV10-3 to TRBJ2-3; D is uncertain. Germline V gene sequence: CDR1 ENHRY, CDR2 SYGVKD. V was pared by 10 bases and J by 8 bases, with 16 bases between. The CDR3 totals 12 residues.

The rearrangement joins TRBV20-1 to TRBJ2-5; TRBD2 might be the D (5 bases). With 4 bases removed from V and 5 bases from J, the gap between germline ends came to 8 bases. The CDR3 spans 11 residues. The germline V gene has CDR1 DFQATT and CDR2 SNEGSKA (reference sequence). CDR3 coding DNA: TGCAGTGCTAATAGGGAGGAGACCCAGTACTTC. The encoded protein is CSANREETQYF.

Of note for this clonotype: This may come from a read error, since a much larger clone is one base off. This rearrangement joins TRBV9 to TRBJ1-3; D perhaps matches TRBD1 (6 bases). The CDR3 runs to 15 residues. V dropped 0 bases and J dropped 0 bases, with 7 bases sitting between them. Germline V gene sequence: CDR1 SGDLS, CDR2 YYNGEE. Here the CDR3 DNA reads TGTGCCAGCAGCGTAGGGACAGACTCTGGAAACACCATATATTTT. Its translation is CASSVGTDSGNTIYF. Based on the CDR3 plus reference TRBV9 and TRBJ1-3, the full variable domain is DSGVTQTPKHLITATGQRVTLRCSPRSGDLSVYWYQQSLDQGLQFLIQYYNGEERAKGNILERFSAQQFPDLHSELNLSSLELGDSALYFCASSVGTDSGNTIYFGEGSWLTVV.

There are a few counts of this clonotype. CDR3 region: CSALERETQYF. The CDR3 DNA reads TGCAGTGCTCTCGAACGTGAGACCCAGTACTTC. The gene calls are TRBV20-1 and TRBJ2-5; the D is unclear. This CDR3 region has 11 residues. Deletions cut 5 bases from V and 5 bases from J, with 9 bases between. Germline V CDR1 and CDR2: DFQATT, SNEGSKA (reference sequence).

This clonotype was seen at least ten times. The chain carries TRBV5-6 and TRBJ2-1, with D uncertain. This CDR3 spans 14 amino acids. The germline gives CDR1 SGHDT, CDR2 YYEEEE. V was trimmed by 0 bases and J by 1 base, leaving 5 bases between them. The CDR3 reads CASSLALSYNEQFF. The CDR3 region has the DNA TGTGCCAGCAGCTTGGCACTATCCTACAATGAGCAGTTCTTC.

This clonotype has ten or more counts. This chain joins TRBV7-6 and TRBJ1-1, with D maybe TRBD1 (6 bases). Germline CDR1 reads SGHVS; CDR2 reads FNYEAQ. The CDR3 contains 13 residues. Trimming shortened V by 5 bases and J by 4 bases, and 11 bases separated the two germline ends. The CDR3 sequence: CASSRGQTTEAFF. The CDR3 region has the DNA TGTGCCAGCAGCCGCGGACAGACCACTGAAGCTTTCTTT.

The chain uses TRBV6-5 and TRBJ2-7, with D possibly being TRBD1 (6 bases). V was trimmed by 0 bases and J by 7 bases, leaving 16 bases between them. This CDR3 is built from 15 residues. In germline, CDR1 is MNHEY, CDR2 SVGAGI. CDR3: CASSYSNTGFGEQYF. The CDR3 DNA follows: TGTGCCAGCAGTTACTCGAACACAGGGTTTGGGGAGCAGTACTTC.

This clonotype was picked up a small number of times. V and J are TRBV20-1 and TRBJ1-2; tentative D call: TRBD1 (6 bases). Trimming took off 3 bases at V and 4 bases at J, with 12 bases between the two ends. The length of the CDR3 is 13 residues. CDR1 is DFQATT, CDR2 SNEGSKA, per germline (reference sequence). Here the CDR3 reads CSASRGMGYGYTF. CDR3 bases: TGCAGTGCTAGCAGGGGCATGGGCTATGGCTACACCTTC.